This T cell receptor beta chain was recovered during a study of T cell responses to AZD1222 COVID-19 vaccine. The CDR3 is 15 residues long. The ends were cut back, 6 bases at V and 0 bases at J, with 13 bases in the middle. Germline V gene lookup returns CDR1 MNHEY and CDR2 SMNVEV (reference sequence). Generated by immunoSEQ multiplex PCR, the TCRdb table keeps only in-frame clones and is missing some. In the table there are tens of thousands of clones, just over 90% of which are singletons. The chain links TRBV27 to TRBJ2-3, with no clear D. The source was peripheral blood, collected on day 0 of AZD1222 vaccination. This clonotype was obtained from an adult in good health. The CDR3 coding sequence is TGTGCCAGCAGCTCCGGAGCGCTAAGCACAGATACGCAGTATTTT. Translation: CASSSGALSTDTQYF.